The 17 T cell receptor beta chains given below trace back to one sample, sequenced in a study of PD-1 blockade in classical Hodgkin lymphoma. Every one of the patients relapsed after autologous stem cell transplantation (brentuximab vedotin exposure was variable). The table came from immunoSEQ multiplex PCR; TCRdb's copy has only in-frame clones and leaves some out. The data contain about 24,000 clones, about 80% of them singletons. This material consisted of peripheral blood mononuclear cells (PBMCs), taken at baseline. The receptors stem from a human donor with classical Hodgkin lymphoma.

The CDR3 DNA follows: TGTGCCAGCAGCGTAGAGGTATCAGGGACCCAGTACTTC. It encodes CASSVEVSGTQYF. The gene calls are TRBV9 and TRBJ2-5; D call uncertain. Germline V CDR1 and CDR2: SGDLS, YYNGEE. V lost 0 bases and J 7 bases, leaving 10 bases between the germline ends. The CDR3 sequence is 13 residues long.

This rearrangement joins TRBV6-5 to TRBJ2-7; 9 nucleotides agree with TRBD2. The V gene's germline CDR1 is MNHEY and CDR2 SVGAGI. V lost 6 bases and J lost 6; bases outside the gene matches: 9. This CDR3 spans 14 amino acids. In DNA form, the CDR3 reads TGTGCCAGCAGGCCCAGCGGGGGGTGGTCCGAGCAGTACTTC. This encodes CASRPSGGWSEQYF.

The V gene is TRBV2, the J gene TRBJ2-2, with D perhaps given as TRBD1 or TRBD2 (6 bases each). Trimming took off 6 bases at V and 6 bases at J, with 20 bases between the two ends. The CDR3 has 16 residues. Germline assignment: CDR1 SNHLY and CDR2 FYNNEI. The CDR3, as DNA: TGTGCCAGCAGGGACCGGGGGCATAAATGGCCCGGGGAGCTGTTTTTT. Translated: CASRDRGHKWPGELFF.

The gene calls are TRBV19 and TRBJ1-5, with unresolved D. The CDR3 consists of 13 residues. CDR1 is LNHDA and CDR2 is SQIVND in the germline V gene (reference sequence). V gave up 4 bases and J gave up 3 bases, with 7 bases separating them. The CDR3 loop reads CASSTLHNQPQHF. CDR3 nucleotides: TGTGCCAGTAGTACCCTACACAATCAGCCCCAGCATTTT.

The chain employs TRBV6-6 and TRBJ1-5; 10 bases agree with TRBD1. CDR1 MNHNY and CDR2 SVGAGI come from the germline V gene (reference sequence). Germline trimming cut 5 bases from V and 5 bases from J; bases unmatched to any gene: 6. The CDR3 spans 15 residues. The CDR3 nucleotides read TGTGCCAGCAGTCTAAAGGACAGGGGGGATCAGCCCCAGCATTTT. As protein: CASSLKDRGDQPQHF.

V usage is TRBV7-9 and J usage is TRBJ2-3, with D unresolved. Trimming took 1 base from V and 5 from J, leaving 10 bases between them. The CDR3 loop spans 14 amino acids. Germline CDR1 is SEHNR and CDR2 is FQNEAQ (reference sequence). CDR3 in amino acids: CASSLDGRLDTQYF. In DNA, the CDR3 is TGTGCCAGCAGCTTAGACGGTCGCTTAGATACGCAGTATTTT.

A single count supports this clone. The rearrangement links TRBV7-9 to TRBJ1-5; D remains unclear. The ends were cut back, 1 base at V and 7 bases at J, with 8 bases in the middle. Germline V gives CDR1 SEHNR, CDR2 FQNEAQ (reference sequence). The CDR3 runs 13 residues. CDR3 amino acids: CASSLEESQPQHF. The CDR3 DNA sequence: TGTGCCAGCAGCTTAGAAGAATCGCAGCCCCAGCATTTT. The whole variable domain, remainder taken from reference TRBV7-9 and TRBJ1-5, is DTGVSQNPRHKITKRGQNVTFRCDPISEHNRLYWYRQTLGQGPEFLTYFQNEAQLEKSRLLSDRFSAERPKGSFSTLEIQRTEQGDSAMYLCASSLEESQPQHFGDGTRLSIL.

This clone was detected once. The chain joins TRBV5-1 to TRBJ2-3, with TRBD2 identical over 7 bases. The CDR3 length is 13 residues. Germline CDR1 reads SGHRS; CDR2 reads YFSETQ. Losses at the gene ends were 5 bases for V and 4 bases for J; bases not matched to a gene: 4. The CDR3, as DNA: TGCGCCAGCAGGCCTGGGGGGGCAGATACGCAGTATTTT. Protein sequence: CASRPGGADTQYF. Filled out from reference TRBV5-1 and TRBJ2-3, the complete variable domain reads KAGVTQTPRYLIKTRGQQVTLSCSPISGHRSVSWYQQTPGQGLQFLFEYFSETQRNKGNFPGRFSGRQFSNSRSEMNVSTLELGDSALYLCASRPGGADTQYFGPGTRLTVL.

J is TRBJ1-4 and V is TRBV19; 7 bases agree with TRBD1. V lost 2 bases to trimming and J lost 3 bases; unmatched junction nucleotides: 0. CDR1 LNHDA and CDR2 SQIVND come from the germline V gene (reference sequence). The CDR3 has 14 residues. CDR3 nucleotides: TGTGCCAGTAGTATACAGGGGGCTAATGAAAAACTGTTTTTT. Protein: CASSIQGANEKLFF.

The V and J genes are TRBV7-9 and TRBJ2-2; D not certain. This CDR3 spans 14 amino acids. CDR1 SEHNR and CDR2 FQNEAQ come from the germline V gene (reference sequence). The ends were cut back, 7 bases at V and 0 bases at J, with 9 bases in the middle. The CDR3 here is CASKISSNTGELFF. The CDR3 nucleotides read TGTGCCAGCAAGATCAGTTCGAACACCGGGGAGCTGTTTTTT.

This clone has just one count. V is TRBV11-2 and J is TRBJ2-2; TRBD2 matches at 10 bases. V shed 5 bases and J 4 bases; nucleotides not matched to a gene: 4. CDR1 is SGHAT, CDR2 FQNNGV, per germline. This CDR3 spans 15 amino acids. In DNA form, the CDR3 reads TGTGCCAGCAGCCCGCTAGCGGGAGCCACCGGGGAGCTGTTTTTT. This sequence encodes CASSPLAGATGELFF.

The chain recombines TRBV4-1 with TRBJ1-2; 7 bases fit TRBD1. This CDR3 is built from 15 residues. The germline V gene has CDR1 MGHRA and CDR2 YSYEKL. V shed 5 bases and J 3 bases; nucleotides not matched to a gene: 9. In DNA form, the CDR3 reads TGCGCCAGCAGCTCTACGACAGGACAGGACTATGGCTACACCTTC. Amino acids: CASSSTTGQDYGYTF.

V usage is TRBV28 and J usage is TRBJ1-3; tentative D call: TRBD1 (6 bases). The V gene lost 7 bases and the J gene lost 4 bases, with 11 bases spanning the gap. Germline CDR1 and CDR2: MDHEN and SYDVKM. The CDR3 covers 13 residues. The CDR3 region is CASTTGLGNTIYF. CDR3 nucleotide sequence: TGTGCCAGCACTACAGGGCTCGGAAACACCATATATTTT.

By frequency in the sample, this clone is medium-sized. The chain joins TRBV5-4 to TRBJ1-5, with D possibly TRBD1 on 5 matching bases. Deletions cut 4 bases from V and 0 bases from J, with 14 bases between. The germline V gene has CDR1 SGHNT and CDR2 YYREEE (reference sequence). CDR3 length: 16 residues. CDR3 DNA sequence: TGTGCCAGCAGCCCGCTTGGGGACGTTAGCAATCAGCCCCAGCATTTT. Residues: CASSPLGDVSNQPQHF.

Here the CDR3 DNA reads TGCGCCAGCAGCTGGGGACAAACGAACACTGAAGCTTTCTTT. As protein: CASSWGQTNTEAFF. The chain carries TRBV5-1 and TRBJ1-1; TRBD1 might be the D (6 bases). V was trimmed by 3 bases and J by 1 base, leaving 10 bases between them. Germline V CDR1 and CDR2: SGHRS, YFSETQ. The length of the CDR3 is 14 residues. The full variable domain, in which reference TRBV5-1 and TRBJ1-1 provide the parts outside the CDR3, is KAGVTQTPRYLIKTRGQQVTLSCSPISGHRSVSWYQQTPGQGLQFLFEYFSETQRNKGNFPGRFSGRQFSNSRSEMNVSTLELGDSALYLCASSWGQTNTEAFFGQGTRLTVV.

The chain carries TRBV5-5 and TRBJ1-5; TRBD1 matches at 7 bases. Germline assignment: CDR1 SGHKS and CDR2 YYEKEE (reference sequence). V lost 3 bases to trimming and J lost 2 bases; unmatched junction nucleotides: 5. The CDR3 sequence is 15 residues long. In nucleotides, the CDR3 is TGTGCCAGCAGCTCCAGGGGGGGCGGCAATCAGCCCCAGCATTTT. Protein product: CASSSRGGGNQPQHF.

This sequence joins TRBV7-2 and TRBJ1-1; D uncertain. This CDR3 spans 13 amino acids. Trimming stripped 3 bases from V and 6 bases from J, with 11 bases between. CDR1 is SGHTA and CDR2 is FQGNSA in the germline V gene. CDR3 DNA: TGTGCCAGCAGCTTTGGAAGGAGGCCTGAAGCTTTCTTT. Encoded protein: CASSFGRRPEAFF.